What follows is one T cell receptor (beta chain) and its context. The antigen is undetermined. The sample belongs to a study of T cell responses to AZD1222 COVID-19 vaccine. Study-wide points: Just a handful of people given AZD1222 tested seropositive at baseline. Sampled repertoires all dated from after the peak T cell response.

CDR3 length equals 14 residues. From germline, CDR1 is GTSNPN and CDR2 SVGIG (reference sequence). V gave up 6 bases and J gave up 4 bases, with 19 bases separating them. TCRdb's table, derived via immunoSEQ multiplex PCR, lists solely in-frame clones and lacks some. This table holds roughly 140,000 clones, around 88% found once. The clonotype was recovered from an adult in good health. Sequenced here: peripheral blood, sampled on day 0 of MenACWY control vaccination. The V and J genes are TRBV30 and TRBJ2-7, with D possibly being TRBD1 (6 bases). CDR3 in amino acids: CACRSGTRYYEQYF. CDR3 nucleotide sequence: TGTGCCTGCAGATCGGGGACAAGGTATTACGAGCAGTACTTC.